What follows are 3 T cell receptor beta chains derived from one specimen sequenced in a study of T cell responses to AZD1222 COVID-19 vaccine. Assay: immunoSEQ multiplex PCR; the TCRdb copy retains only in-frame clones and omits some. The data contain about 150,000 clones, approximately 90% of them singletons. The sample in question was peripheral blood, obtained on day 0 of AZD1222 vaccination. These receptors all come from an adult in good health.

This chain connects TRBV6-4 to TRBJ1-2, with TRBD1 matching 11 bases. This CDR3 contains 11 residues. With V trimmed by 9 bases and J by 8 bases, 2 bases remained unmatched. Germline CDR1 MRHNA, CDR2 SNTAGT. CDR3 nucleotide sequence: TGTGCCAGGGACAGGGGGCTGGGCTACACCTTC. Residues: CARDRGLGYTF.

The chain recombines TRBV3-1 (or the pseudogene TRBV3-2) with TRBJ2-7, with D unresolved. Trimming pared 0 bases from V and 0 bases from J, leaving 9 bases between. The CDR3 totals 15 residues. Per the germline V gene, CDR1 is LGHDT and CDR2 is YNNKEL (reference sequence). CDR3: CASSQDSPPSYEQYF. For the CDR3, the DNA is TGTGCCAGCAGCCAAGATTCCCCCCCCTCCTACGAGCAGTACTTC.

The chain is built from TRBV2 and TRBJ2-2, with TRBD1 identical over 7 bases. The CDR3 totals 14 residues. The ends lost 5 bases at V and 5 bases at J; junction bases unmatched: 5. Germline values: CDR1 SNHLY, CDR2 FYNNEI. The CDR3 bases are TGTGCCAGCAGTCAGACAGGGAAAACCGGGGAGCTGTTTTTT. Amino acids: CASSQTGKTGELFF. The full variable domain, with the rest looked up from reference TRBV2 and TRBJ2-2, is EPEVTQTPSHQVTQMGQEVILRCVPISNHLYFYWYRQILGQKVEFLVSFYNNEISEKSEIFDDQFSVERPDGSNFTLKIRSTKLEDSAMYFCASSQTGKTGELFFGEGSRLTVL.